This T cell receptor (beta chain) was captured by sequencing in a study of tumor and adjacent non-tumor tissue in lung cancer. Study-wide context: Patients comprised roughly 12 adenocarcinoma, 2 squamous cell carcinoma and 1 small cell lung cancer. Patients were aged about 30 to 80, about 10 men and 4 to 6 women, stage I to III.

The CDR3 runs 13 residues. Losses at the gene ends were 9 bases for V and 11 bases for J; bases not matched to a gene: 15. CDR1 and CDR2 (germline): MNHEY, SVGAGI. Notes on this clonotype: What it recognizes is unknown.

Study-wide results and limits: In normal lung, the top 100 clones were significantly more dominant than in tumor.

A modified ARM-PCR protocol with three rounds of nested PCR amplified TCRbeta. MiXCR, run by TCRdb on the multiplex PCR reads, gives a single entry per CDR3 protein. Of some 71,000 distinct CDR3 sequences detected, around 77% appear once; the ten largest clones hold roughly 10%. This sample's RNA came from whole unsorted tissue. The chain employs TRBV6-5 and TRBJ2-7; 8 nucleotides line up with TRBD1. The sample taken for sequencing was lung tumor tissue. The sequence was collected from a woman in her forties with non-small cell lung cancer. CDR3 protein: CARRGQAWDEKYF. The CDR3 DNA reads TGTGCCAGAAGGGGACAGGCTTGGGATGAGAAGTACTTC.